The 23 T cell receptor beta chains given below trace back to one sample, sequenced in a study of blood T cell repertoires in COVID-19. Profiled with immunoSEQ multiplex PCR; TCRdb holds only in-frame clones, not every one. The data show about 180,000 clones, about 84% seen once. The sample taken for sequencing was peripheral blood. These TCRs come from a human donor in a cohort sampled during active COVID-19.

J is TRBJ2-7 and V is TRBV15, with 7 bases matching TRBD1. The ends lost 9 bases at V and 5 bases at J; junction bases unmatched: 13. The CDR3 is 14 residues long. Germline loops: CDR1 LNHNV, CDR2 YYDKDF (reference sequence). The CDR3 DNA reads TGTGCCACGAAAACCGGGACAGAGGTGGACGAGCAGTACTTC. Its protein product is CATKTGTEVDEQYF.

This sequence joins TRBV18 and TRBJ2-3; D not resolved. The CDR3 contains 15 residues. Germline V CDR1 and CDR2: KGHSH, LQKENI. Trimming pared 2 bases from V and 0 bases from J, leaving 9 bases between. The CDR3 protein is CASSPFSVSTDTQYF. The CDR3 DNA is TGTGCCAGCTCACCATTTTCGGTTAGCACAGATACGCAGTATTTT.

This clone was seen only a few times. The V gene is TRBV5-4, the J gene TRBJ2-1; D may be TRBD1 (6 bases). V shed 4 bases and J shed 6 bases, with 20 bases lying between them. The CDR3 contains 16 residues. Germline lookup yields CDR1 SGHNT and CDR2 YYREEE (reference sequence). CDR3 in DNA: TGTGCCAGCAGCATAGGACAGTCGGACCGGGGCAATGAGCAGTTCTTC. This translates into CASSIGQSDRGNEQFF. Supplemented by reference TRBV5-4 and TRBJ2-1, the full variable domain reads ETGVTQSPTHLIKTRGQQVTLRCSSQSGHNTVSWYQQALGQGPQFIFQYYREEENGRGNFPPRFSGLQFPNYSSELNVNALELDDSALYLCASSIGQSDRGNEQFFGPGTRLTVL.

A remark on this clone: This sample includes further DNA sequences coding for the same CDR3. The V and J genes are TRBV5-1 and TRBJ2-7, with TRBD1 matching 8 bases. The CDR3 spans 15 residues. Per the germline V gene, CDR1 is SGHRS and CDR2 is YFSETQ. V shed 0 bases and J 2 bases; nucleotides not matched to a gene: 4. CDR3 DNA sequence: TGCGCCAGCAGCTTGGCCGGACAGGGAACCTACGAGCAGTACTTC. This encodes CASSLAGQGTYEQYF.

The gene calls are TRBV7-2 and TRBJ2-1; 9 nucleotides align to TRBD2. Germline V gene sequence: CDR1 SGHTA, CDR2 FQGNSA. The CDR3 covers 16 residues. With 2 bases clipped from V and 6 bases from J, the junction kept 8 bases outside the gene matches. The CDR3 sequence: CASSLIGGGVRNEQFF. CDR3 nucleotides: TGTGCCAGCAGCTTAATCGGCGGGGGGGTCCGCAATGAGCAGTTCTTC.

V usage is TRBV19 and J usage is TRBJ2-5, with 7 bases matching TRBD1. This CDR3 comprises 13 residues. Germline V gene data show CDR1 as LNHDA and CDR2 as SQIVND (reference sequence). V lost 4 bases, J lost 2 bases, and 1 base stayed unmatched. For the CDR3, the DNA is TGTGCCAGTAGTACCAGGGGGCAAGAGACCCAGTACTTC. Translation gives CASSTRGQETQYF.

The V and J genes are TRBV3-1 (or the pseudogene TRBV3-2) and TRBJ2-5, with D hard to call. V lost 3 bases to trimming and J lost 5 bases, with 13 bases between them. CDR3 length equals 14 residues. CDR1 is LGHDT, CDR2 YNNKEL, per germline (reference sequence). The CDR3 spells CASSHPTAAETQYF. In nucleotides, the CDR3 is TGTGCCAGCAGCCACCCTACCGCGGCGGAGACCCAGTACTTC.

The chain combines TRBV19 with TRBJ2-7, with 8 positions matching TRBD1. The CDR3 length is 13 residues. Germline loops: CDR1 LNHDA, CDR2 SQIVND (reference sequence). Trimming removed 3 bases from V and 4 bases from J; junction bases left unmatched: 2. This CDR3 is CASSIQGAYEQYF. Written as DNA, the CDR3 is TGTGCCAGTAGTATCCAGGGGGCTTACGAGCAGTACTTC.

The rearrangement joins TRBV20-1 to TRBJ1-5, with D perhaps TRBD1 (6 bases). V lost 3 bases, J lost 4 bases, and 10 bases lay in between. In germline, CDR1 is DFQATT, CDR2 SNEGSKA (reference sequence). This CDR3 contains 13 residues. CDR3 sequence reads: CSASKGENQPQHF. The CDR3 nucleotides read TGCAGTGCTAGTAAGGGGGAAAATCAGCCCCAGCATTTT.

This clone appeared once. The chain combines TRBV5-5 with TRBJ1-2, with TRBD1 identical over 7 bases. Germline assignment: CDR1 SGHKS and CDR2 YYEKEE (reference sequence). The CDR3 has 14 residues. Losses at the gene ends were 3 bases for V and 8 bases for J; bases not matched to a gene: 10. CDR3 sequence: CASSSATGVKGYTF. CDR3 coding DNA: TGTGCCAGCAGCTCCGCCACAGGGGTGAAGGGCTACACCTTC.

The genes are TRBV5-1 and TRBJ1-1, with TRBD1 identical over 11 bases. This CDR3 region has 17 residues. V lost 4 bases and J lost 0; bases outside the gene matches: 8. Germline CDR1 reads SGHRS; CDR2 reads YFSETQ. The CDR3 sequence is CASSPGTGGRMNTEAFF. In DNA, the CDR3 is TGCGCCAGCAGCCCCGGGACAGGGGGAAGGATGAACACTGAAGCTTTCTTT.

The gene calls are TRBV19 and TRBJ1-1; maybe TRBD1 (6 bases). Per germline, CDR1 LNHDA and CDR2 SQIVND (reference sequence). This CDR3 has 14 residues. The ends were cut back, 5 bases at V and 6 bases at J, with 16 bases in the middle. This chain's CDR3 is CASSFFPGDPEAFF. The CDR3 region has the DNA TGTGCCAGTAGTTTTTTCCCAGGGGACCCTGAAGCTTTCTTT.

The rearrangement joins TRBV9 to TRBJ2-1, with TRBD2 matching 14 bases. V lost 3 bases to trimming and J lost 0 bases; unmatched junction nucleotides: 2. The CDR3 is made up of 17 amino acids. Looked up from germline, CDR1 is SGDLS and CDR2 is YYNGEE. The CDR3 region is CASSGGTSGSSYNEQFF. Here the CDR3 DNA reads TGTGCCAGCAGCGGAGGGACTAGCGGGAGCTCCTACAATGAGCAGTTCTTC.

The chain has TRBV3-1 (or the pseudogene TRBV3-2) and TRBJ2-3; no reliable D call. Trimming pared 0 bases from V and 0 bases from J, leaving 10 bases between. The CDR3 is 16 residues long. Per the germline V gene, CDR1 is LGHDT and CDR2 is YNNKEL (reference sequence). CDR3 residues: CASSQDVGPSTDTQYF. CDR3 sequence (DNA): TGTGCCAGCAGCCAAGATGTTGGCCCTAGCACAGATACGCAGTATTTT.

The chain links TRBV6-5 to TRBJ1-2; D remains ambiguous. Looked up from germline, CDR1 is MNHEY and CDR2 is SVGAGI. The CDR3 has 14 residues. V was clipped by 8 bases and J by 0 bases, with 13 bases between them. The CDR3 sequence is CASAQTITNYGYTF. The CDR3 nucleotides read TGTGCCAGCGCCCAGACAATAACTAACTATGGCTACACCTTC.

This chain uses TRBV10-2 with TRBJ2-5; D is unclear. There are 12 residues in the CDR3. CDR1 is WSHSY, CDR2 SAAADI, per germline. Trimming removed 4 bases at V and 2 bases at J, with 5 bases between. The CDR3 region has the DNA TGCGCCAGCAGTGTCCAGCAAGAGACCCAGTACTTC. Residues: CASSVQQETQYF.

The V call is TRBV6-1, the J call TRBJ1-6; 8 bases line up with TRBD1. The CDR3 has 17 residues. The V gene end was trimmed by 4 bases and the J gene end by 1 base; junction bases not matched to a gene: 6. Looked up from germline, CDR1 is MNHNS and CDR2 is SASEGT. The DNA of the CDR3 is TGTGCCAGCAGTGGAGACAGGGGTTGGTCCTATAATTCACCCCTCCACTTT. This encodes CASSGDRGWSYNSPLHF.

The CDR3 is CASSAKQGPSYEQYF. The CDR3 region has the DNA TGTGCCAGCAGCGCCAAACAGGGCCCTTCCTACGAGCAGTACTTC. This chain connects TRBV5-4 to TRBJ2-7; possible D gene TRBD1, 6 bases. Germline CDR1 SGHNT, CDR2 YYREEE (reference sequence). Trimming removed 4 bases at V and 1 base at J, with 15 bases between. The CDR3 has 15 residues.

Turning to this clone: The germline gene is not matched at one end of the junction; a read error may be the cause. V usage is TRBV7-7 and J usage is TRBJ2-2; 8 nucleotides match TRBD2. Looked up from germline, CDR1 is SSHAT and CDR2 is FNYEAQ (reference sequence). The CDR3 extends over 16 amino acids. The CDR3 region is CASSPRAGGSTGELFF. In DNA, the CDR3 is TGTGCTAGCAGCCCTCGTGCGGGGGGATCCACCGGGGAGCTGTTTTTT. The full variable domain, with the rest looked up from reference TRBV7-7 and TRBJ2-2, is GAGVSQSPRYKVTKRGQDVTLRCDPISSHATLYWYQQALGQGPEFLTYFNYEAQPDKSGLPSDRFSAERPEGSISTLTIQRTEQRDSAMYRCASSPRAGGSTGELFFGEGSRLTVL.

The rearrangement uses TRBV10-2 and TRBJ2-1, with unresolved D. V was trimmed by 6 bases and J by 8 bases, leaving 8 bases between them. The CDR3 spans 11 residues. CDR1 WSHSY and CDR2 SAAADI come from the germline V gene. The CDR3 coding sequence is TGCGCCAGCAGAATACGGGATGAGCAGTTCTTC. As protein: CASRIRDEQFF.

The V call is TRBV5-4, the J call TRBJ2-5; TRBD2 aligns across 15 bases. Germline lookup yields CDR1 SGHNT and CDR2 YYREEE (reference sequence). V lost 4 bases, J lost 5 bases, and 12 bases stayed unmatched. The CDR3 consists of 18 residues. The CDR3 coding sequence is TGTGCCAGCAGCACCGGACTAGCGGGGGGGCCCGATCGGGAGACCCAGTACTTC. Its translation: CASSTGLAGGPDRETQYF.

The chain links TRBV4-1 to TRBJ1-4, with D possibly matching TRBD1 (5 bases). Germline CDR1 is MGHRA and CDR2 is YSYEKL. This CDR3 comprises 13 residues. V dropped 2 bases and J dropped 8 bases, with 9 bases sitting between them. In DNA, the CDR3 is TGCGCCAGCAGCCAACGGGGGGGAGAAAAACTGTTTTTT. Its translation: CASSQRGGEKLFF.

This clone was seen only a few times. The CDR3 DNA reads as TGTGCCAGCAGCCGGACAGGGCATGAGCAGTTCTTC. Translating gives CASSRTGHEQFF. The chain is built from TRBV6-5 and TRBJ2-1, with 8 nucleotides matching TRBD1. Germline trimming cut 6 bases from V and 8 bases from J; bases unmatched to any gene: 3. Germline CDR1 MNHEY, CDR2 SVGAGI. This CDR3 spans 12 amino acids.